In its sample, the clone carrying this T cell receptor beta chain was seen a few times. These data belong to a study of blood T cell repertoires in COVID-19. The V end was cut by 3 bases, the J end by 3 bases, with 18 bases between. Germline CDR1 is MDHEN and CDR2 is SYDVKM. CDR3 length equals 16 residues. Followed longitudinally, the Seattle patients had been enrolled during active infection. Some clones are missing from TCRdb's copy, which holds only in-frame ones; the method was immunoSEQ multiplex PCR. The repertoire includes roughly 120,000 clones, approximately 81% of them detected once, and 6% sits in the top ten.

The sample was peripheral blood. The clonotype was recovered from a man aged 80 or over with COVID-19, enrolled during active disease. The chain links TRBV28 to TRBJ2-7, with a weak D call TRBD1 (6 bases). CDR3 DNA sequence: TGTGCCAGCAGTTTTCTACAGGGAACATACGGCTACGAGCAGTACTTC. Translation gives CASSFLQGTYGYEQYF. Together with reference TRBV28 and TRBJ2-7, the CDR3 gives the full variable domain: DVKVTQSSRYLVKRTGEKVFLECVQDMDHENMFWYRQDPGLGLRLIYFSYDVKMKEKGDIPEGYSVSREKKERFSLILESASTNQTSMYLCASSFLQGTYGYEQYFGPGTRLTVT.